This passage covers 32 T cell receptor beta chains from one sample sequenced in a study of T cell responses to AZD1222 COVID-19 vaccine. Generated by immunoSEQ multiplex PCR, the TCRdb table keeps only in-frame clones and is missing some. The sample consists of about 140,000 clones, about 92% of them appearing once. Here the sequenced sample was peripheral blood, taken on day 0 of AZD1222 vaccination. The receptors originated from an adult in good health.

Here the CDR3 reads CASSPGRPNEKLFF. CDR3 bases: TGTGCCAGCAGCCCCGGACGGCCTAATGAAAAACTGTTTTTT. V usage is TRBV16 and J usage is TRBJ1-4, with D unclear. The germline CDR1 and CDR2 sequences are KGHSY and FQNENV. Trimming removed 4 bases at V and 3 bases at J, with 9 bases between. This CDR3 spans 14 amino acids.

In DNA, the CDR3 is TGTGCCAGTAGTATTCTCAGGGCCACAGATACGCAGTATTTT. This gives the protein CASSILRATDTQYF. V is TRBV19 and J is TRBJ2-3, with D tentatively TRBD1 (5 bases). V gave up 3 bases and J gave up 2 bases, with 9 bases separating them. This CDR3 spans 14 amino acids. Germline V CDR1 and CDR2: LNHDA, SQIVND (reference sequence).

V gene TRBV12-2 combines with J gene TRBJ2-5; the D call in the table, TRBD2, was not verified against the DNA. TRBV12-2 is a documented pseudogene. The CDR3 runs to 13 residues. CDR3 sequence reads: CASRLGAGTNQYF. The CDR3 nucleotides are TGTGCAAGTCGCTTAGGGGCGGGGACCAACCAGTACTTC.

The chain links TRBV18 to TRBJ1-3, with 9 bases lining up with TRBD1. Trimming at V came to 2 bases and at J to 1 base, leaving 6 bases not matched to a gene. The CDR3 is made up of 17 amino acids. Per germline, CDR1 KGHSH and CDR2 LQKENI. CDR3 region: CASSPFSDRGSGNTIYF. The DNA for the CDR3 is TGTGCCAGCTCACCATTCTCGGACAGGGGTTCTGGAAACACCATATATTTT.

The chain couples TRBV29-1 to TRBJ1-5; TRBD1 agrees at 7 bases. J was trimmed by 3 bases and V by 5 bases; bases with no gene match: 4. The CDR3 is 13 residues long. The germline V gene encodes CDR1 SQVTM and CDR2 ANQGSEA. In nucleotides, the CDR3 is TGCAGCGTTTCTGGACAGGTCAATCAGCCCCAGCATTTT. Translating it yields CSVSGQVNQPQHF.

V usage is TRBV5-1 and J usage is TRBJ2-7, with D possibly being TRBD1 or TRBD2 (5 bases each). Germline CDR1 reads SGHRS; CDR2 reads YFSETQ. Trimming cost V 7 bases and J 0 bases, with 23 bases left between them. The length of the CDR3 is 17 residues. The CDR3 is CASASNRGVLSSYEQYF. CDR3 bases: TGCGCCAGCGCGTCGAATAGGGGAGTTCTCAGCTCCTACGAGCAGTACTTC.

This chain connects TRBV5-8 to TRBJ1-5, with TRBD1 matching 9 bases. This CDR3 contains 15 residues. J gave up 7 bases and V 4 bases, and 9 bases lay outside the gene matches. From germline, CDR1 is SGHTS and CDR2 YDEGEE. This CDR3 reads CASSPGQGKAQPQHF. The CDR3 coding sequence is TGTGCCAGCAGCCCGGGACAGGGAAAGGCACAGCCCCAGCATTTT.

The genes are TRBV5-1 and TRBJ1-2; the D is unclear. Germline-derived CDR1 and CDR2 are SGHRS and YFSETQ. This CDR3 is 14 amino acids long. V shed 0 bases and J shed 4 bases, with 10 bases lying between them. CDR3 nucleotides: TGCGCCAGCAGCTTGGCCACCGGGAGCTATGGCTACACCTTC. Protein product: CASSLATGSYGYTF.

The V and J genes are TRBV5-1 and TRBJ1-4; 7 nucleotides align to TRBD1. This CDR3 has 15 residues. V shed 3 bases, J shed 3 bases, and the junction held 5 bases outside the gene matches. The germline V gene encodes CDR1 SGHRS and CDR2 YFSETQ. The DNA of the CDR3 is TGCGCCAGCAGCTCAGAGGGGGCACCTAATGAAAAACTGTTTTTT. It translates to CASSSEGAPNEKLFF.

The chain recombines TRBV12-5 with TRBJ1-2; D may be TRBD1 (6 bases). CDR3 length: 17 amino acids. Germline loops: CDR1 LGHNT, CDR2 FRNRAP. Deletions cut 4 bases from V and 5 bases from J, with 23 bases between. The CDR3 DNA sequence: TGTGCTAGTGGTTCCTCGGACAGCAGCTACGACTCTTATGGCTACACCTTC. Translation gives CASGSSDSSYDSYGYTF.

This chain links TRBV29-1 with TRBJ2-5, with D perhaps matching TRBD2 (6 bases). CDR3 length equals 14 residues. Germline CDR1 is SQVTM and CDR2 is ANQGSEA. The CDR3 DNA is TGCAGTTCCCAGCGAGGCAGGGCGGGGGAGACCCAGTACTTC. Translation: CSSQRGRAGETQYF.

This chain joins TRBV28 and TRBJ1-5; D call uncertain. This CDR3 has 12 residues. Trimming pared 7 bases from V and 6 bases from J, leaving 10 bases between. Germline assignment: CDR1 MDHEN and CDR2 SYDVKM. The CDR3 here is CASTWGAQPQHF. The CDR3 DNA follows: TGTGCCAGCACGTGGGGTGCTCAGCCCCAGCATTTT.

The chain joins TRBV27 to TRBJ2-2; unclear D gene. From germline, CDR1 is MNHEY and CDR2 SMNVEV (reference sequence). Trimming removed 4 bases from V and 5 bases from J, with 11 bases in between. The CDR3 runs 14 residues. This chain's CDR3 is CASSSSWGTGELFF. CDR3 DNA sequence: TGTGCCAGCAGTTCCTCTTGGGGTACCGGGGAGCTGTTTTTT.

This clone occurred once. The chain is built from TRBV10-3 and TRBJ2-2; no firm D call. This CDR3 has 13 amino acids. Trimming removed 7 bases at V and 6 bases at J, with 12 bases between. Germline V gives CDR1 ENHRY, CDR2 SYGVKD. CDR3 sequence reads: CAIIGSQAGELFF. CDR3 in DNA: TGTGCCATCATCGGTAGCCAAGCCGGGGAGCTGTTTTTT.

V and J are TRBV9 and TRBJ2-7, with 11 bases matching TRBD2. The CDR3 runs to 15 residues. CDR1 and CDR2 from the germline V gene are SGDLS and YYNGEE. The ends lost 4 bases at V and 3 bases at J; junction bases unmatched: 6. The CDR3, as DNA: TGTGCCAGCAGCCCTAGACTAGCGGGAATCTACGAGCAGTACTTC. Protein: CASSPRLAGIYEQYF. The complete variable domain, with remaining parts taken from reference TRBV9 and TRBJ2-7, reads DSGVTQTPKHLITATGQRVTLRCSPRSGDLSVYWYQQSLDQGLQFLIQYYNGEERAKGNILERFSAQQFPDLHSELNLSSLELGDSALYFCASSPRLAGIYEQYFGPGTRLTVT.

The V and J genes are TRBV3-1 (or the pseudogene TRBV3-2) and TRBJ2-7; D remains ambiguous. Trimming took 1 base from V and 2 from J, leaving 12 bases between them. The CDR3 is made up of 15 amino acids. Per the germline V gene, CDR1 is LGHDT and CDR2 is YNNKEL (reference sequence). The CDR3 bases are TGTGCCAGCAGCCAAGTTGTGGGGTCCACCTACGAGCAGTACTTC. Its protein product is CASSQVVGSTYEQYF.

The genes are TRBV6-5 and TRBJ2-7, with TRBD2 matching 11 bases. V lost 6 bases and J lost 5; bases outside the gene matches: 9. Germline loops: CDR1 MNHEY, CDR2 SVGAGI. The CDR3 length is 15 residues. CDR3 sequence: CASSLSGRAHHEQYF. For the CDR3, the DNA is TGTGCCAGCAGCCTTAGCGGGAGGGCCCACCACGAGCAGTACTTC.

The chain has TRBV6-2 or TRBV6-3 and TRBJ1-1; D unclear. CDR3 size: 15 residues. Germline V gene sequence: CDR1 MNHEY, CDR2 SVGEGT. V was clipped by 5 bases and J by 1 base, with 14 bases between them. CDR3 nucleotides: TGTGCCAGCAGTCACCCCGGGTCACAGAACACTGAAGCTTTCTTT. This gives the protein CASSHPGSQNTEAFF.

The chain is built from TRBV27 and TRBJ2-3, with TRBD1 identical over 9 bases. Trimming removed 3 bases from V and 4 bases from J; junction bases left unmatched: 5. This CDR3 is 15 amino acids long. The germline V gene encodes CDR1 MNHEY and CDR2 SMNVEV (reference sequence). The CDR3 reads CASSFLRDRADTQYF. CDR3 sequence (DNA): TGTGCCAGCAGTTTTCTCCGGGACAGGGCAGATACGCAGTATTTT.

The chain is built from TRBV5-1 and TRBJ2-1; 8 nucleotides match TRBD2. Germline CDR1 and CDR2: SGHRS and YFSETQ. Losses at the gene ends were 4 bases for V and 1 base for J; bases not matched to a gene: 7. The CDR3 spans 16 residues. The CDR3 DNA follows: TGCGCCAGCAGCATAACTAGCGGAGCGTCCTACAATGAGCAGTTCTTC. Translation gives CASSITSGASYNEQFF.

This clone was seen just once. The rearrangement links TRBV6-2 or TRBV6-3 to TRBJ1-1; D gene unclear. This CDR3 is 15 amino acids long. Germline assignment: CDR1 MNHEY and CDR2 SVGEGT. The V end was cut by 4 bases, the J end by 1 base, with 13 bases between. The CDR3 DNA follows: TGTGCCAGCAGTTTCTCCGGACGGAAGAACACTGAAGCTTTCTTT. This codes for CASSFSGRKNTEAFF.

This rearrangement joins TRBV11-2 to TRBJ2-1; 12 bases line up with TRBD2. CDR1 is SGHAT, CDR2 FQNNGV, per germline. The CDR3 runs 16 residues. J was trimmed by 4 bases and V by 1 base; bases with no gene match: 2. The CDR3 reads CASSLVLAGGYNEQFF. The CDR3 DNA follows: TGTGCCAGCAGCTTAGTACTAGCGGGGGGTTACAATGAGCAGTTCTTC.

J is TRBJ2-1 and V is TRBV27, with D possibly being TRBD2 (6 bases). This CDR3 comprises 14 residues. The germline V gene has CDR1 MNHEY and CDR2 SMNVEV (reference sequence). V was trimmed by 4 bases and J by 4 bases, leaving 11 bases between them. This CDR3 reads CASSSTRGYNEQFF. The CDR3 nucleotides are TGTGCCAGCAGTTCGACTAGAGGTTACAATGAGCAGTTCTTC.

This clone was detected once. V is TRBV7-2 and J is TRBJ2-5; either TRBD1 or TRBD2 may fit D (5 bases each). The CDR3 has 15 residues. Germline V gene sequence: CDR1 SGHTA, CDR2 FQGNSA. Trimming cost V 5 bases and J 1 base, with 14 bases left between them. CDR3 amino acids: CASSPRGGSQETQYF. In DNA, the CDR3 is TGTGCCAGCAGCCCCCGTGGGGGTTCCCAAGAGACCCAGTACTTC. Looking up the rest from reference TRBV7-2 and TRBJ2-5 gives the full variable domain: GAGVSQSPSNKVTEKGKDVELRCDPISGHTALYWYRQSLGQGLEFLIYFQGNSAPDKSGLPSDRFSAERTGGSVSTLTIQRTQQEDSAVYLCASSPRGGSQETQYFGPGTRLLVL.

The gene calls are TRBV5-4 and TRBJ1-1; TRBD1 matches at 8 bases. Germline V gives CDR1 SGHNT, CDR2 YYREEE (reference sequence). The CDR3 contains 15 residues. The ends lost 2 bases at V and 0 bases at J; junction bases unmatched: 3. Written as DNA, the CDR3 is TGTGCCAGCAGCTTCCCGGACAGGGTGAACACTGAAGCTTTCTTT. Encoded protein: CASSFPDRVNTEAFF.

The genes are TRBV19 and TRBJ1-4, with TRBD1 matching 8 bases. This CDR3 has 12 amino acids. Looked up from germline, CDR1 is LNHDA and CDR2 is SQIVND (reference sequence). J gave up 10 bases and V 5 bases, and 3 bases lay outside the gene matches. CDR3: CASSQGAAKLFF. The CDR3 DNA reads TGTGCCAGTAGTCAGGGGGCCGCAAAACTGTTTTTT. The whole variable domain, filled in from reference TRBV19 and TRBJ1-4, reads DGGITQSPKYLFRKEGQNVTLSCEQNLNHDAMYWYRQDPGQGLRLIYYSQIVNDFQKGDIAEGYSVSREKKESFPLTVTSAQKNPTAFYLCASSQGAAKLFFGSGTQLSVL.

J is TRBJ1-6 and V is TRBV5-4, with no clear D. V was trimmed by 0 bases and J by 10 bases, leaving 14 bases between them. The CDR3 is 15 amino acids. Germline-derived CDR1 and CDR2 are SGHNT and YYREEE (reference sequence). Here the CDR3 reads CASSLEAHSGSPLHF. CDR3 nucleotide sequence: TGTGCCAGCAGCTTGGAGGCACATTCGGGATCACCCCTCCACTTT.

The chain combines TRBV7-9 with TRBJ1-6, with D unclear. CDR1 and CDR2 from the germline V gene are SEHNR and FQNEAQ (reference sequence). The CDR3 is 13 amino acids. Trimming cost V 8 bases and J 2 bases, with 7 bases left between them. The CDR3 here is CASSSAYNSPLHF. The CDR3, as DNA: TGTGCCAGCTCCAGCGCCTATAATTCACCCCTCCACTTT. Full variable domain (rest looked up from reference TRBV7-9 and TRBJ1-6): DTGVSQNPRHKITKRGQNVTFRCDPISEHNRLYWYRQTLGQGPEFLTYFQNEAQLEKSRLLSDRFSAERPKGSFSTLEIQRTEQGDSAMYLCASSSAYNSPLHFGNGTRLTVT.

The V call is TRBV6-5, the J call TRBJ1-4, with D possibly matching TRBD1 (6 bases). V was trimmed by 7 bases and J by 3 bases, leaving 12 bases between them. This CDR3 has 14 residues. The germline CDR1 and CDR2 sequences are MNHEY and SVGAGI. In nucleotides, the CDR3 is TGTGCCAGCATGCGGGGGGCGGCTAATGAAAAACTGTTTTTT. Protein product: CASMRGAANEKLFF.

This rearrangement joins TRBV10-3 to TRBJ1-1; the match to TRBD1 covers 8 bases. J gave up 6 bases and V 6 bases, and 6 bases lay outside the gene matches. CDR1 is ENHRY, CDR2 SYGVKD, per germline. CDR3 size: 13 residues. The CDR3 reads CAISPGQGPEAFF. In DNA form, the CDR3 reads TGTGCCATCAGCCCCGGACAGGGCCCTGAAGCTTTCTTT.

The rearrangement links TRBV7-9 to TRBJ1-1; D call uncertain. This CDR3 comprises 15 residues. The germline CDR1 and CDR2 sequences are SEHNR and FQNEAQ (reference sequence). The V end was cut by 5 bases, the J end by 0 bases, with 13 bases between. The CDR3 DNA is TGTGCCAGCAGCCTCGGGGAGGGAGTGAACACTGAAGCTTTCTTT. This codes for CASSLGEGVNTEAFF.

J is TRBJ2-2 and V is TRBV4-1, with TRBD2 matching over 10 bases. The CDR3 has 15 residues. V gave up 3 bases and J gave up 5 bases; unmatched junction bases: 3. Germline CDR1 and CDR2: MGHRA and YSYEKL. The CDR3 DNA is TGCGCCAGCAGCCACCCGGGACTAGCGACCGGGGAGCTGTTTTTT. Translating gives CASSHPGLATGELFF.